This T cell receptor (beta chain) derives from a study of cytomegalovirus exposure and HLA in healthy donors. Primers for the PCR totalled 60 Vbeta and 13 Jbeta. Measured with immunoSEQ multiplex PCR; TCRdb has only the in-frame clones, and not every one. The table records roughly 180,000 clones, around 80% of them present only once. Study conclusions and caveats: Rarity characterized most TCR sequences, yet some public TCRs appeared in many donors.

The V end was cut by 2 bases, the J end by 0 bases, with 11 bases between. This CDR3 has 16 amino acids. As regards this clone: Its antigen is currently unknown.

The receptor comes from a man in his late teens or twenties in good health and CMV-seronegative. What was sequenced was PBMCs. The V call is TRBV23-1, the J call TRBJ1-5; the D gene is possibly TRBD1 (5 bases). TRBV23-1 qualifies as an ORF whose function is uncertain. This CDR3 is CASSQGQDYSNQPQHF. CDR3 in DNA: TGCGCCAGCAGTCAAGGACAAGATTATAGCAATCAGCCCCAGCATTTT.